These 24 T cell receptor beta chains came from one sample sequenced in a study of identical twins. Each CDR3 protein gets one entry after TCRdb re-called the 5' RACE reads with MiXCR. The table shows more than 600,000 distinct CDR3 sequences, with 18% occurring only once. These data were also reused for a study on T cells expressing NK-cell markers.

Sequencing input: PBMCs. The receptors come from a woman aged 18-30 years in good health.

The V and J genes are TRBV9 and TRBJ2-5; no definite D call. CDR1 and CDR2 from the germline V gene are SGDLS and YYNGEE. V was cut by 3 bases and J by 7 bases, with 13 bases left in between. This CDR3 comprises 13 residues. The DNA of the CDR3 is TGTGCCAGCAGCGCAGTACTTACGGGGACCCAGTACTTC. Protein product: CASSAVLTGTQYF.

The chain links TRBV27 to TRBJ2-1; perhaps D is TRBD1 or TRBD2 (7 bases each). The CDR3 totals 15 residues. Trimming took off 8 bases at V and 1 base at J, with 15 bases between the two ends. Germline V gene sequence: CDR1 MNHEY, CDR2 SMNVEV (reference sequence). This chain's CDR3 is CASCQGGASYNEQFF. CDR3 DNA sequence: TGTGCCAGCTGTCAGGGGGGGGCTTCCTACAATGAGCAGTTCTTC.

Points on this clonotype: One end of the junction does not line up with germline, which may come from a read error. The chain carries TRBV10-3 and TRBJ2-3, with 8 nucleotides matching TRBD1. The CDR3 runs to 14 residues. Germline values: CDR1 ENHRY, CDR2 SYGVKD. Here the CDR3 reads CAISQSGGADTQYF. For the CDR3, the DNA is TGTGCCATCAGTCAGTCAGGGGGCGCGGATACGCAGTATTTT.

This clonotype was found a few times. This chain uses TRBV12-3 or TRBV12-4 with TRBJ1-5; D is unclear. Trimming removed 6 bases from V and 5 bases from J, with 14 bases in between. The CDR3 spans 14 residues. CDR3 nucleotides: TGTGCCAGCAGCTCTACCCTTGGCTATCAGCCCCAGCATTTT. It yields the protein CASSSTLGYQPQHF.

This clonotype has more than one count but fewer than ten. The chain carries TRBV11-1 and TRBJ2-1; the D gene is possibly TRBD1 (6 bases). The V gene's germline CDR1 is SGHAT and CDR2 FQDESV (reference sequence). The CDR3 extends over 17 amino acids. Trimming pared 7 bases from V and 7 bases from J, leaving 26 bases between. This CDR3 reads CASTMTLRDKALNEQFF. CDR3 sequence (DNA): TGTGCCAGCACCATGACTCTCCGGGACAAGGCCTTGAATGAGCAGTTCTTC.

The chain employs TRBV6-1 and TRBJ1-1, with D perhaps TRBD1 (6 bases). Trimming removed 5 bases at V and 5 bases at J, with 15 bases between. Germline V lookup: CDR1 MNHNS, CDR2 SASEGT. This CDR3 comprises 14 residues. CDR3 in DNA: TGTGCCAGCAGTCTGCAGGGGTCGAAGACTGAAGCTTTCTTT. Translating gives CASSLQGSKTEAFF.

The sample holds many counts of this clonotype. The chain is built from TRBV5-6 and TRBJ2-1; D gene uncertain. Germline CDR1 SGHDT, CDR2 YYEEEE. Deletions cut 0 bases from V and 3 bases from J, with 10 bases between. CDR3 length equals 15 residues. Written as DNA, the CDR3 is TGTGCCAGCAGCTTGGCATCGGGTTTCTACAATGAGCAGTTCTTC. Residues: CASSLASGFYNEQFF.

This chain joins TRBV6-6 and TRBJ2-7; D gene ambiguous. Looked up from germline, CDR1 is MNHNY and CDR2 is SVGAGI (reference sequence). The V and J ends lost 7 bases and 7 bases respectively, with 17 bases between them. The CDR3 is 13 amino acids. In DNA form, the CDR3 reads TGTGCCAGCACCACCCAACTATTGGCTGAGCAGTACTTC. Its translation is CASTTQLLAEQYF.

This clonotype was recorded many times. The chain combines TRBV12-3 or TRBV12-4 with TRBJ2-3; 8 bases map to TRBD2. This CDR3 is built from 14 residues. V shed 6 bases and J 5 bases; nucleotides not matched to a gene: 7. The CDR3 nucleotides read TGTGCCAGCAGCTTACGGGGGGGCGGAGATACGCAGTATTTT. Its protein product is CASSLRGGGDTQYF.

The chain carries TRBV6-6 and TRBJ2-1; D is ambiguous. Trimming pared 2 bases from V and 5 bases from J, leaving 7 bases between. This CDR3 is 13 amino acids long. Germline-derived CDR1 and CDR2 are MNHNY and SVGAGI (reference sequence). The CDR3 nucleotides read TGTGCCAGCAGTTACCCCTCAAACAATGAGCAGTTCTTC. It translates to CASSYPSNNEQFF.

The genes are TRBV6-5 and TRBJ2-3, with D unresolved. Trimming left V 0 bases short and J 2 bases short, with 6 bases between. The germline CDR1 and CDR2 sequences are MNHEY and SVGAGI. This CDR3 spans 14 amino acids. This CDR3 is CASSYSRVTDTQYF. In DNA, the CDR3 is TGTGCCAGCAGTTACTCGAGAGTCACAGATACGCAGTATTTT.

This clonotype was detected a few times. V usage is TRBV7-9 and J usage is TRBJ1-6, with a possible D match to TRBD1 (5 bases). Trimming pared 0 bases from V and 7 bases from J, leaving 10 bases between. The CDR3 has 15 amino acids. CDR1 is SEHNR and CDR2 is FQNEAQ in the germline V gene (reference sequence). The CDR3 DNA sequence: TGTGCCAGCAGCTTAGCAGGGGCAGGGAATTCACCCCTCCACTTT. This sequence encodes CASSLAGAGNSPLHF.

The chain has TRBV27 and TRBJ2-3; the D is unclear. Trimming took 2 bases from V and 4 from J, leaving 13 bases between them. In germline, CDR1 is MNHEY, CDR2 SMNVEV (reference sequence). The CDR3 loop spans 15 amino acids. The CDR3 loop reads CASSLEQYTPDTQYF. CDR3 nucleotide sequence: TGTGCCAGCAGTTTAGAACAGTATACACCAGATACGCAGTATTTT.

The chain joins TRBV12-3 or TRBV12-4 to TRBJ2-1; D not certain. The CDR3 is 13 amino acids. The V end lost 3 bases, the J end lost 7 bases, and 10 bases lay between the germline ends. CDR3 in amino acids: CASSFWDWNEQFF. CDR3 DNA: TGTGCCAGCAGTTTCTGGGATTGGAATGAGCAGTTCTTC.

The rearrangement uses TRBV5-1 and TRBJ2-7, with 9 positions matching TRBD2. The ends lost 0 bases at V and 2 bases at J; junction bases unmatched: 9. Germline V gives CDR1 SGHRS, CDR2 YFSETQ. The CDR3 runs 17 residues. The CDR3 sequence is CASSLGLAAPFPYEQYF. The CDR3 DNA is TGCGCCAGCAGCTTGGGACTAGCGGCTCCATTCCCCTACGAGCAGTACTTC.

The table lists this clonotype with a few counts. The V call is TRBV5-1, the J call TRBJ1-5, with D tentatively TRBD1 (6 bases). The CDR3 length is 16 residues. Germline lookup yields CDR1 SGHRS and CDR2 YFSETQ. V lost 5 bases to trimming and J lost 2 bases, with 17 bases between them. CDR3 sequence reads: CASSTRHRVGNQPQHF. The CDR3 bases are TGCGCCAGCAGTACTCGGCACAGGGTTGGCAATCAGCCCCAGCATTTT. Based on the CDR3 plus reference TRBV5-1 and TRBJ1-5, the full variable domain is KAGVTQTPRYLIKTRGQQVTLSCSPISGHRSVSWYQQTPGQGLQFLFEYFSETQRNKGNFPGRFSGRQFSNSRSEMNVSTLELGDSALYLCASSTRHRVGNQPQHFGDGTRLSIL.

This chain links TRBV7-2 with TRBJ2-3, with D perhaps matching TRBD1 (5 bases). The CDR3 is made up of 15 amino acids. V was cut by 2 bases and J by 2 bases, with 11 bases left in between. Germline CDR1 SGHTA, CDR2 FQGNSA. The CDR3 coding sequence is TGTGCCAGCAGCTTAAGTGGGGCGGTCACAGATACGCAGTATTTT. It codes for CASSLSGAVTDTQYF.

The sample holds a few counts of this clonotype. The chain recombines TRBV12-5 with TRBJ1-1; 8 positions match TRBD1. This CDR3 has 15 amino acids. CDR1 and CDR2 (germline): LGHNT, FRNRAP. The junction had 7 bases not matched to a gene; V was cut back by 3 bases and J by 4 bases. This chain's CDR3 is CASGLWTGWFTEAFF. DNA for the CDR3: TGTGCTAGTGGTTTATGGACAGGGTGGTTCACTGAAGCTTTCTTT.

In this sample, this clonotype turned up a few times. J is TRBJ2-1 and V is TRBV12-3 or TRBV12-4; D is perhaps TRBD1 (5 bases). Trimming cost V 8 bases and J 9 bases, with 14 bases left between them. The CDR3 contains 12 residues. In nucleotides, the CDR3 is TGTGCCAGCGTCGGTACAAGGGGTGAGCAGTTCTTC. As protein: CASVGTRGEQFF.

The gene calls are TRBV20-1 and TRBJ2-5; D unresolved. The ends were cut back, 3 bases at V and 1 base at J, with 12 bases in the middle. CDR3 length: 14 residues. CDR1 is DFQATT, CDR2 SNEGSKA, per germline (reference sequence). The CDR3 reads CSARRLVGQETQYF. The CDR3 coding sequence is TGCAGTGCTAGGCGGCTAGTAGGCCAAGAGACCCAGTACTTC.

V usage is TRBV24-1 and J usage is TRBJ2-2; 7 nucleotides agree with TRBD1. CDR3 size: 15 residues. From germline, CDR1 is KGHDR and CDR2 SFDVKD. J was trimmed by 0 bases and V by 6 bases; bases with no gene match: 3. CDR3 sequence reads: CATSPGQANTGELFF. The DNA for the CDR3 is TGTGCCACCAGTCCTGGACAGGCGAACACCGGGGAGCTGTTTTTT.

This clonotype was counted a few times. V gene TRBV10-3 combines with J gene TRBJ1-1; D is unresolved. The CDR3 sequence is 13 residues long. The germline V gene has CDR1 ENHRY and CDR2 SYGVKD. The V end was cut by 3 bases, the J end by 1 base, with 6 bases between. The CDR3 region has the DNA TGTGCCATCAGTGAAACCGGGAACACTGAAGCTTTCTTT. This encodes CAISETGNTEAFF.

This clonotype was detected a few times. The chain links TRBV29-1 to TRBJ1-3; D ambiguous. CDR3 length: 12 residues. The V end lost 4 bases, the J end lost 3 bases, and 7 bases lay between the germline ends. Germline assignment: CDR1 SQVTM and CDR2 ANQGSEA. Here the CDR3 DNA reads TGCAGCGTTGCGGGTTATGGAAACACCATATATTTT. This translates into CSVAGYGNTIYF.

The chain recombines TRBV20-1 with TRBJ2-1, with 9 positions matching TRBD2. CDR3 length equals 15 residues. V lost 6 bases, J lost 4 bases, and 10 bases stayed unmatched. Germline CDR1 and CDR2: DFQATT and SNEGSKA (reference sequence). The DNA for the CDR3 is TGCAGTGCGGGCGGGGGTAGCGGGGGATACAATGAGCAGTTCTTC. Translation gives CSAGGGSGGYNEQFF.